A single sample is the source of the 31 T cell receptor beta chains below, sequenced in a study of Ad26.COV2.S vaccination and SARS-CoV-2 variants. Profiled with immunoSEQ multiplex PCR; TCRdb holds only in-frame clones, not every one. The sample shows some 410,000 clones, approximately 90% of them seen only once. Noted treatment: some 19 received Ad26.COV2.S at low or high dose, single or two shots; 5 received placebo; per-sample allocation not given. Sampling was performed 63 days after the first vaccine or placebo injection. This specimen was peripheral blood, taken in a trial of Ad26.COV2.S vaccine versus placebo. These receptors all come from a person aged 18-60 years who received the Ad26.COV2.S COVID-19 vaccine or a placebo.

The CDR3 loop reads CASSLRTETYEQYF. In DNA form, the CDR3 reads TGTGCCAGCAGTCTCAGGACAGAGACCTACGAGCAGTACTTC. The rearrangement links TRBV6-6 to TRBJ2-7; a weak D match, TRBD1 (6 bases). Deletions cut 5 bases from V and 2 bases from J, with 13 bases between. CDR1 and CDR2 (germline): MNHNY, SVGAGI (reference sequence). The CDR3 extends over 14 amino acids.

V and J are TRBV10-3 and TRBJ1-2; TRBD1 might be the D (6 bases). V was shortened by 4 bases and J by 7 bases, with 10 bases between the two germline ends. Germline values: CDR1 ENHRY, CDR2 SYGVKD. The CDR3 extends over 12 amino acids. CDR3 sequence (DNA): TGTGCCATCAGTGGGGGGCCGAGTGGCTACACCTTC. Translation gives CAISGGPSGYTF.

The chain carries TRBV19 and TRBJ1-6; D is uncertain. V was shortened by 0 bases and J by 7 bases, with 10 bases between the two germline ends. The CDR3 is 15 amino acids. Germline CDR1 and CDR2: LNHDA and SQIVND (reference sequence). The CDR3 bases are TGTGCCAGTAGTATAGATCAGAATCTAAATTCACCCCTCCACTTT. It encodes CASSIDQNLNSPLHF.

This clone occurred once. The chain uses TRBV7-2 and TRBJ2-3; D tentatively fits TRBD1 or TRBD2 (5 bases each). Germline lookup yields CDR1 SGHTA and CDR2 FQGNSA. CDR3 length: 16 residues. V was cut by 1 base and J by 0 bases, with 11 bases left in between. The CDR3 loop is CASSLVGAASTDTQYF. The CDR3 coding sequence is TGTGCCAGCAGCTTAGTCGGGGCGGCGAGCACAGATACGCAGTATTTT.

The genes are TRBV5-4 and TRBJ2-5; tentative D call: TRBD2 (5 bases). Germline lookup yields CDR1 SGHNT and CDR2 YYREEE (reference sequence). The CDR3 sequence is 12 residues long. The V end lost 4 bases, the J end lost 9 bases, and 13 bases lay between the germline ends. The DNA for the CDR3 is TGTGCCAGCAGCGTCTCCCCGGGGTCCCAGTACTTC. Protein product: CASSVSPGSQYF.

V gene TRBV10-1 combines with J gene TRBJ2-5; D call uncertain. Trimming stripped 5 bases from V and 5 bases from J, with 12 bases between. The CDR3 has 13 amino acids. Germline-derived CDR1 and CDR2 are WNHNN and SYGVQD (reference sequence). The CDR3 region has the DNA TGCGCCAGCAGTCTTACCCTGGGGGAGACCCAGTACTTC. Its translation is CASSLTLGETQYF.

V gene TRBV27 combines with J gene TRBJ2-7; 8 nucleotides line up with TRBD2. This CDR3 contains 19 residues. The junction had 20 bases not matched to a gene; V was cut back by 5 bases and J by 2 bases. Germline V gives CDR1 MNHEY, CDR2 SMNVEV (reference sequence). The CDR3 DNA is TGTGCCAGCAGTCCAGTGGTAGGGCGCGGCGGGGGGCCTGCCTACGAGCAGTACTTC. It codes for CASSPVVGRGGGPAYEQYF.

As for this clone: This sample also contains other DNA sequences that code for the same CDR3. The rearrangement joins TRBV6-5 to TRBJ1-1; TRBD1 might be the D (5 bases). CDR3 size: 15 residues. V dropped 0 bases and J dropped 1 base, with 9 bases sitting between them. Germline CDR1 reads MNHEY; CDR2 reads SVGAGI. The CDR3, as DNA: TGTGCCAGCAGTTACTCTCGGGGCAGGAACACTGAAGCTTTCTTT. Translation gives CASSYSRGRNTEAFF.

The V gene is TRBV6-5, the J gene TRBJ1-1; D gene unclear. V lost 8 bases to trimming and J lost 0 bases, with 16 bases between them. CDR3 length equals 15 residues. Germline V gives CDR1 MNHEY, CDR2 SVGAGI. Here the CDR3 DNA reads TGTGCCAGCCAAGGAGAGCGATGGGTGAACACTGAAGCTTTCTTT. Translation: CASQGERWVNTEAFF.

This chain links TRBV9 with TRBJ2-3; 9 bases align to TRBD2. V shed 0 bases and J 1 base; nucleotides not matched to a gene: 0. Germline CDR1 and CDR2: SGDLS and YYNGEE. The CDR3 is 15 residues long. In DNA form, the CDR3 reads TGTGCCAGCAGCGTAGTAGCGGGGGGCACAGATACGCAGTATTTT. Its protein product is CASSVVAGGTDTQYF.

The V and J genes are TRBV9 and TRBJ1-1; D gene unclear. Germline V lookup: CDR1 SGDLS, CDR2 YYNGEE. Trimming shortened V by 5 bases and J by 0 bases, and 17 bases separated the two germline ends. CDR3 length equals 16 residues. The CDR3 spells CASRPLGPTMNTEAFF. The CDR3 nucleotides are TGTGCCAGCAGACCTCTAGGCCCCACTATGAACACTGAAGCTTTCTTT.

The chain joins TRBV27 to TRBJ2-4; D perhaps matches TRBD2 (5 bases). The CDR3 spans 13 residues. CDR1 and CDR2 (germline): MNHEY, SMNVEV (reference sequence). The germline V and J ends were trimmed by 11 bases and 0 bases, with 11 bases remaining between them. CDR3: CASGSLAKNIQYF. CDR3 nucleotides: TGTGCCTCGGGGAGTCTAGCCAAAAACATTCAGTACTTC.

There are a few counts of this clone. This chain uses TRBV7-9 with TRBJ1-3; D unclear. Trimming left V 5 bases short and J 0 bases short, with 11 bases between. CDR1 and CDR2 from the germline V gene are SEHNR and FQNEAQ (reference sequence). The CDR3 covers 15 residues. This chain's CDR3 is CASSPRTFSGNTIYF. The CDR3 DNA reads TGTGCCAGCAGCCCCCGGACGTTCTCTGGAAACACCATATATTTT.

The V gene is TRBV27, the J gene TRBJ2-5; D is perhaps TRBD2 (7 bases). The ends were cut back, 5 bases at V and 4 bases at J, with 14 bases in the middle. CDR1 MNHEY and CDR2 SMNVEV come from the germline V gene (reference sequence). CDR3 length: 14 amino acids. The CDR3: CASSPRGATETQYF. CDR3 bases: TGTGCCAGCAGTCCTCGGGGGGCCACAGAGACCCAGTACTTC.

The chain couples TRBV21-1 to TRBJ2-6; TRBD1, as called in the table, went unchecked against the DNA. TRBV21-1 is a pseudogene locus. There are 19 residues in the CDR3. DNA for the CDR3: TGTGCCAGCAGCCAAAGAGCGGACAGGGGAAGGGTTGGGGCCAACGTCCTGACTTTC. Translation: CASSQRADRGRVGANVLTF.

V gene TRBV3-1 (or the pseudogene TRBV3-2) combines with J gene TRBJ2-7, with TRBD1 matching 9 bases. CDR1 LGHDT and CDR2 YNNKEL come from the germline V gene (reference sequence). The CDR3 is made up of 15 amino acids. V dropped 4 bases and J dropped 1; count of bases not matched to a gene: 5. CDR3 sequence reads: CASSLTGTGSYEQYF. CDR3 in DNA: TGTGCCAGCAGCCTCACTGGGACAGGGTCCTACGAGCAGTACTTC.

The chain has TRBV2 and TRBJ1-2, with TRBD1 identical over 8 bases. From germline, CDR1 is SNHLY and CDR2 FYNNEI. CDR3 length equals 16 residues. V lost 6 bases, J lost 4 bases, and 13 bases stayed unmatched. For the CDR3, the DNA is TGTGCCAGCAGCGGACATGGACAGGGTCCCCTCTATGGCTACACCTTC. Its protein product is CASSGHGQGPLYGYTF. The variable domain in full, with the rest retrieved from reference TRBV2 and TRBJ1-2, is EPEVTQTPSHQVTQMGQEVILRCVPISNHLYFYWYRQILGQKVEFLVSFYNNEISEKSEIFDDQFSVERPDGSNFTLKIRSTKLEDSAMYFCASSGHGQGPLYGYTFGSGTRLTVV.

CDR3 DNA sequence: TGTGCCAGCAGTTACTCATCAACACCCGATGGCTACACCTTC. Its translation is CASSYSSTPDGYTF. This chain connects TRBV6-5 to TRBJ1-2, with unresolved D. This CDR3 comprises 14 residues. Germline loops: CDR1 MNHEY, CDR2 SVGAGI. Trimming took 0 bases from V and 6 from J, leaving 11 bases between them.

The chain recombines TRBV12-3 or TRBV12-4 with TRBJ1-2; D is unresolved. Trimming stripped 5 bases from V and 3 bases from J, with 10 bases between. The CDR3 length is 13 residues. CDR3: CASSLRNYYGYTF. In DNA form, the CDR3 reads TGTGCCAGCAGTCTAAGGAATTACTATGGCTACACCTTC.

This clone appeared a single time. The rearrangement uses TRBV14 and TRBJ2-2; no reliable D call. This CDR3 is built from 16 residues. With 2 bases removed from V and 2 bases from J, the gap between germline ends came to 12 bases. The V gene's germline CDR1 is SGHDN and CDR2 FVKESK. In nucleotides, the CDR3 is TGTGCCAGCAGCCAAACTCTTTACACCAACACCGGGGAGCTGTTTTTT. This codes for CASSQTLYTNTGELFF.

CDR3 DNA: TGCGCCAGCAGTCCAGGGGTTGTCACTGAAGCTTTCTTT. Translated, it gives CASSPGVVTEAFF. V and J are TRBV10-1 and TRBJ1-1; D might be TRBD1 (6 bases). Trimming removed 5 bases at V and 4 bases at J, with 11 bases between. The CDR3 sequence is 13 residues long. CDR1 is WNHNN and CDR2 is SYGVQD in the germline V gene (reference sequence).

The rearrangement links TRBV19 to TRBJ1-2; no firm D call. V lost 2 bases to trimming and J lost 0 bases, with 10 bases between them. CDR3 length: 15 residues. Germline V gene lookup returns CDR1 LNHDA and CDR2 SQIVND (reference sequence). The CDR3 DNA is TGTGCCAGTAGTATATGGCACGGAGCTAACTATGGCTACACCTTC. As protein: CASSIWHGANYGYTF. Complete variable domain (other parts from reference TRBV19 and TRBJ1-2): DGGITQSPKYLFRKEGQNVTLSCEQNLNHDAMYWYRQDPGQGLRLIYYSQIVNDFQKGDIAEGYSVSREKKESFPLTVTSAQKNPTAFYLCASSIWHGANYGYTFGSGTRLTVV.

The chain recombines TRBV24-1 with TRBJ2-3; perhaps TRBD1 as D (8 bases). Trimming shortened V by 2 bases and J by 0 bases, and 11 bases separated the two germline ends. Germline CDR1 is KGHDR and CDR2 is SFDVKD. The CDR3 covers 16 residues. Here the CDR3 DNA reads TGTGCCACCAGTGATTACAGGGGGGGGAGCACAGATACGCAGTATTTT. This gives the protein CATSDYRGGSTDTQYF.

The rearrangement links TRBV7-9 to TRBJ1-4; weak D call: TRBD1 (5 bases). Trimming left V 2 bases short and J 8 bases short, with 12 bases between. The CDR3 totals 14 residues. The germline CDR1 and CDR2 sequences are SEHNR and FQNEAQ (reference sequence). The CDR3 reads CASSLRGPEEKLFF. CDR3 bases: TGTGCCAGCAGCTTACGGGGCCCCGAGGAAAAACTGTTTTTT.

The V and J genes are TRBV27 and TRBJ2-5; D is possibly TRBD1 (5 bases). Germline values: CDR1 MNHEY, CDR2 SMNVEV (reference sequence). The germline V and J ends were trimmed by 0 bases and 5 bases, with 13 bases remaining between them. This CDR3 contains 15 residues. The CDR3 is CASSLSETARETQYF. The CDR3 nucleotides are TGTGCCAGCAGTTTATCGGAGACAGCGAGGGAGACCCAGTACTTC.

The rearrangement uses TRBV7-9 and TRBJ2-3; D ambiguous. This CDR3 region has 16 residues. V was pared by 2 bases and J by 0 bases, with 12 bases between. CDR1 and CDR2 (germline): SEHNR, FQNEAQ (reference sequence). For the CDR3, the DNA is TGTGCCAGCAGCTTACTTGGTCTACGAAGCACAGATACGCAGTATTTT. Its protein is CASSLLGLRSTDTQYF.

J is TRBJ2-1 and V is TRBV18; 8 nucleotides line up with TRBD2. V shed 3 bases, J shed 4 bases, and the junction held 8 bases outside the gene matches. The CDR3 sequence is 16 residues long. Germline CDR1 is KGHSH and CDR2 is LQKENI. The DNA for the CDR3 is TGTGCCAGCTCACCGACCGGGGGGGGTGGTTACAATGAGCAGTTCTTC. As protein: CASSPTGGGGYNEQFF.

J is TRBJ2-1 and V is TRBV2, with D perhaps matching TRBD2 (5 bases). Germline CDR1 is SNHLY and CDR2 is FYNNEI. CDR3 length: 14 residues. V gave up 6 bases and J gave up 3 bases, with 12 bases separating them. This CDR3 is CASRRVRDYNEQFF. Written as DNA, the CDR3 is TGTGCCAGCAGGCGAGTTCGGGACTACAATGAGCAGTTCTTC.

The CDR3 region has the DNA TGCGCCAGCAGCTTAAGGACAAGCCAAGAGACCCAGTACTTC. This codes for CASSLRTSQETQYF. The chain uses TRBV5-1 and TRBJ2-5, with a tentative D call TRBD1 (5 bases). The CDR3 runs to 14 residues. The V end was cut by 2 bases, the J end by 1 base, with 9 bases between. Looked up from germline, CDR1 is SGHRS and CDR2 is YFSETQ.

V and J are TRBV18 and TRBJ1-3, with a weak D call TRBD1 (6 bases). This CDR3 is 14 amino acids long. V lost 7 bases and J lost 3, with 13 bases in between. Germline V CDR1 and CDR2: KGHSH, LQKENI. CDR3 amino acids: CASLAGANGNTIYF. The CDR3 DNA follows: TGTGCCAGCTTGGCGGGGGCAAATGGAAACACCATATATTTT.

V and J are TRBV30 and TRBJ1-1, with TRBD1 as a possible D gene (5 bases). From germline, CDR1 is GTSNPN and CDR2 SVGIG (reference sequence). This CDR3 has 13 amino acids. Trimming removed 2 bases from V and 3 bases from J, with 10 bases in between. CDR3 loop: CAWSLWGYTEAFF. DNA for the CDR3: TGTGCCTGGAGTCTGTGGGGCTACACTGAAGCTTTCTTT.